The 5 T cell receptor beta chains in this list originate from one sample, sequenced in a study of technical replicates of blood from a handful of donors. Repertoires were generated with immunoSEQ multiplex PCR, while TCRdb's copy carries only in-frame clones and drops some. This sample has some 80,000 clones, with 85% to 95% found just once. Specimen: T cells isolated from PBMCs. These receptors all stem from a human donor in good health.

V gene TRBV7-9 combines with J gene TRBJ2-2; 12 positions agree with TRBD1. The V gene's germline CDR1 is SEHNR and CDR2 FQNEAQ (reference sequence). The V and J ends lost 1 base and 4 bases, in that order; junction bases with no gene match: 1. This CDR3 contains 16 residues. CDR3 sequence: CASSLGDRGLTGELFF. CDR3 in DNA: TGTGCCAGCAGCTTAGGGGACAGGGGGCTCACCGGGGAGCTGTTTTTT.

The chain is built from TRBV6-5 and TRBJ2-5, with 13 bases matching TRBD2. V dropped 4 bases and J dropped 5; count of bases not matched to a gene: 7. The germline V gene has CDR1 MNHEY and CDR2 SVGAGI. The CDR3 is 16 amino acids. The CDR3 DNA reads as TGTGCCAGCAGTTGGACTAGCGGGAGTTTGTGGGAGACCCAGTACTTC. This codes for CASSWTSGSLWETQYF.

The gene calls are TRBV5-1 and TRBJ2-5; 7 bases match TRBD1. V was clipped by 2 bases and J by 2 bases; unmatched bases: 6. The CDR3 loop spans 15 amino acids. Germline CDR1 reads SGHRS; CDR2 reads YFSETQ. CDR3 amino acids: CASSLQTGFQETQYF. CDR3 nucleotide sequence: TGCGCCAGCAGCTTACAGACAGGGTTTCAAGAGACCCAGTACTTC.

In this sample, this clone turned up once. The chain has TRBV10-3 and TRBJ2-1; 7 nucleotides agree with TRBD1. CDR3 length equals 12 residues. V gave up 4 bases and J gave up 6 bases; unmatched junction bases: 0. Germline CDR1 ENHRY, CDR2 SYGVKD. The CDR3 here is CAISGQGNEQFF. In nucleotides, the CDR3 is TGTGCCATCAGTGGACAGGGCAATGAGCAGTTCTTC.

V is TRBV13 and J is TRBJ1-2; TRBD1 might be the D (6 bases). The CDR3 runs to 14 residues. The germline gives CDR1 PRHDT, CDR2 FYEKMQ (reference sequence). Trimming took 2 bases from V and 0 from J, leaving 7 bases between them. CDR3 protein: CASSLNRANYGYTF. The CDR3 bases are TGTGCCAGCAGCTTAAACAGGGCTAACTATGGCTACACCTTC.